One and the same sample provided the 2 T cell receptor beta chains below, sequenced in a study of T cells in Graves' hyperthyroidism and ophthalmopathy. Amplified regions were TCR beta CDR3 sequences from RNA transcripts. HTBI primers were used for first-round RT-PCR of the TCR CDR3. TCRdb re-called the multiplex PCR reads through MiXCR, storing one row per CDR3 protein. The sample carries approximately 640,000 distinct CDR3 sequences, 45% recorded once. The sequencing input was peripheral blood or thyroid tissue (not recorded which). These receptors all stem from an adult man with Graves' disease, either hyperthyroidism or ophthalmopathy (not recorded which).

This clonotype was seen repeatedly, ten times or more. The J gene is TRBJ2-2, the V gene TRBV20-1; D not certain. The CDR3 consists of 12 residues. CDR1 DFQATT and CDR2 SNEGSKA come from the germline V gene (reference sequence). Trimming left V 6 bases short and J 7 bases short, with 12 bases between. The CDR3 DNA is TGCAGTGCGACGACCACGGACGGGGAGCTGTTTTTT. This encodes CSATTTDGELFF.

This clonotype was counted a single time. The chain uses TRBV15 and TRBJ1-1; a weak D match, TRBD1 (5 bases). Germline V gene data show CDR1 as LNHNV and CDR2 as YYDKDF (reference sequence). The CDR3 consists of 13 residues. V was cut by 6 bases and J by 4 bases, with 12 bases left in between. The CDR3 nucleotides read TGTGCCACCAGTCGGGAGGGGACCACTGAAGCTTTCTTT. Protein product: CATSREGTTEAFF.